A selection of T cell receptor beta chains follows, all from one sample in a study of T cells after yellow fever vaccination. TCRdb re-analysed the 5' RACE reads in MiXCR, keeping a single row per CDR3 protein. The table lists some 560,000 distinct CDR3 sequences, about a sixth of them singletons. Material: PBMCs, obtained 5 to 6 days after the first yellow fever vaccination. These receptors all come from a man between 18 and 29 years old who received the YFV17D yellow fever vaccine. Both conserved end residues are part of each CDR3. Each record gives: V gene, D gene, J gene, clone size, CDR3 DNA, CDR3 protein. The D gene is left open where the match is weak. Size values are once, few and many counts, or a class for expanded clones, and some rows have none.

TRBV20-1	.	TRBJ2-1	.	TGCAGTGCTAGAACGGACAGAGCCTACAATGAGCAGTTCTTC	CSARTDRAYNEQFF
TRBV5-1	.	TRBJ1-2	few	TGCGCCAGCAGCTTGGAGCGGGGCTCTGGCTACACCTTC	CASSLERGSGYTF
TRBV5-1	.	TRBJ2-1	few	TGCGCCAGCAGCCCCCGGGTTTCCCCGGGGAATGAGCAGTTCTTC	CASSPRVSPGNEQFF
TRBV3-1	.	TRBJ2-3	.	TGTGCCAGCAGCCAAGATAGGGGGGCTGGAGATACGCAGTATTTT	CASSQDRGAGDTQYF
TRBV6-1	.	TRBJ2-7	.	TGTGCCAGCAGTGAAGCCCTCTTCGAGCAGTACTTC	CASSEALFEQYF
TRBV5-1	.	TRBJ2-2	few	TGCGCCAGCAGCGGATTAGTGTACGATTCGAACACCGGGGAGCTGTTTTTT	CASSGLVYDSNTGELFF
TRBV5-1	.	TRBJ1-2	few	TGCGCCAGCAGCCCGCAGGGGCAACCTTCTTATGGCTACACCTTC	CASSPQGQPSYGYTF
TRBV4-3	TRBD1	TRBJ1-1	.	TGCGCCAGCAGCCAAGACCCGGGACAGGAGATGAACACTGAAGCTTTCTTT	CASSQDPGQEMNTEAFF
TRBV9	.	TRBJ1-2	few	TGTGCCAGCAGCCGACATCCTCCGTCGGGGGACGGCTACACCTTC	CASSRHPPSGDGYTF
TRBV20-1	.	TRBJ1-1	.	TGCAGTGCTACGCAACAGATTAACACTGAAGCTTTCTTT	CSATQQINTEAFF
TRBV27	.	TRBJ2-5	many	TGTGCCAGTAAGGGGCAAGAGACCCAGTACTTC	CASKGQETQYF
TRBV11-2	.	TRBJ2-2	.	TGTGCCAGCAGCTTAGTACGCGGGTTTACCGGGGAGCTGTTTTTT	CASSLVRGFTGELFF
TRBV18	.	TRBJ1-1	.	TGTGCCAGCTCACCAGGGGCAGGGCAGAACACTGAAGCTTTCTTT	CASSPGAGQNTEAFF
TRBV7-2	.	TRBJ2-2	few	TGTGCCAGCGGCGTGGGGTGGGGCGCCGGGGAGCTGTTTTTT	CASGVGWGAGELFF
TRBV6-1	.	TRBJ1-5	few	TGTGCCAGTAGACGACAATCGGGTGCCAATCAGCCCCAGCATTTT	CASRRQSGANQPQHF
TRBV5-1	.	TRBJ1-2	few	TGCGCCAGCAGCTCTCAGGGAGATGGCTACACCTTC	CASSSQGDGYTF
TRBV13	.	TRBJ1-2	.	TGTGCCAGCAGGACCTCGGGGGTTAACTATGGCTACACCTTC	CASRTSGVNYGYTF
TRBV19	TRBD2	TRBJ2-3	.	TGTGCCAGTAGCCCACTAGCGGGGGAAACATCAGATACGCAGTATTTT	CASSPLAGETSDTQYF
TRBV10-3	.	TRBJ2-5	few	TGTGCCATCAGTGAGTCCCGACAAGCCCAAGAGACCCAGTACTTC	CAISESRQAQETQYF
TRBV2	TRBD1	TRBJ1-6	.	TGTGCCAGCAGTGGTGACAGGGGGCCTAATTCACCCCTCCACTTT	CASSGDRGPNSPLHF
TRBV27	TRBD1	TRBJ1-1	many	TGTGCCAGCAGACAGGGGGCATGGGACACTGAAGCTTTCTTT	CASRQGAWDTEAFF
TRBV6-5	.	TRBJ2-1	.	TGTGCCAGCAGTTACGGCGCGGTCAATGAGCAGTTCTTC	CASSYGAVNEQFF
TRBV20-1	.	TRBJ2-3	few	TGCAGTGCTAGAGATAACAGGGACACAGATACGCAGTATTTT	CSARDNRDTDTQYF
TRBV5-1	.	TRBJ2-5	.	TGCGCCAGCAGCTGGATTGACAGCACAGAGACCCAGTACTTC	CASSWIDSTETQYF
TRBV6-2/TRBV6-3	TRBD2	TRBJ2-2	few	TGTGCCCACGGGGAAGCGGGGGCGACCGGGGAGCTGTTTTTT	CAHGEAGATGELFF
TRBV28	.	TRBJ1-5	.	TGTGCCAGCAGCTGGGTACACAATCAGCCCCAGCATTTT	CASSWVHNQPQHF
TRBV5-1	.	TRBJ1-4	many	TGCGCCAGCAGCTTGGATCATCAGGAAAAACTGTTTTTT	CASSLDHQEKLFF
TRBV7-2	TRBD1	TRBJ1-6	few	TGTGCCAGCAGACAACGACAGGGGGACTCACCCCTCCACTTT	CASRQRQGDSPLHF
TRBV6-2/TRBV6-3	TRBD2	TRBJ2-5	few	TGTGCCTCTCTCGATAAACGGGGGGGCCGTGAGACCCAGTACTTC	CASLDKRGGRETQYF
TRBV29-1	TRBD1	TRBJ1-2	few	TGCAGCGTTGTGGGACAGGGTCACTATGGCTACACCTTC	CSVVGQGHYGYTF
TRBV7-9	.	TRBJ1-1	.	TGTGCCAGCAGCTTTCCGGGGGCAAGGACTGAAGCTTTCTTT	CASSFPGARTEAFF
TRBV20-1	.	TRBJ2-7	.	TGCAGTGCTAGAGGCCGGAACATACCCGCCCACGAGCAGTACTTC	CSARGRNIPAHEQYF
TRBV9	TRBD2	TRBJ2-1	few	TGTGCCAGCAGCGTTGCAGGGACTAGATTTTATGCTGAGCAGTTCTTC	CASSVAGTRFYAEQFF
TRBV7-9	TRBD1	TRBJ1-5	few	TGTGCCAGCAGCTTGGATCAGGGGGTACAGCCCCAGCATTTT	CASSLDQGVQPQHF
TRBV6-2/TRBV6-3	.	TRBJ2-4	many	TGTGCCAGCAGTTCAATAGTATACCGGGACTCTCAGTACTTC	CASSSIVYRDSQYF
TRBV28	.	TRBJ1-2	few	TGTGCCAGCACATCGAGCATGGCGGACGGCTACACCTTC	CASTSSMADGYTF
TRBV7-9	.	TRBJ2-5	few	TGTGCCAGCAGCGAGACTGGAGAAGAGACCCAGTACTTC	CASSETGEETQYF
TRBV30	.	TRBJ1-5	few	TGTGCCTGGAGTGATGGTTTACATCAGCCCCAGCATTTT	CAWSDGLHQPQHF
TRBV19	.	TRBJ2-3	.	TGTGCCAGTAGTACCCGCCTACAGGGCGGTAGCACAGATACGCAGTATTTT	CASSTRLQGGSTDTQYF
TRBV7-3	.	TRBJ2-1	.	TGTGCCAGCAGCCTCCAAGGACTGGGGGTCTCCTACAATGAGCAGTTCTTC	CASSLQGLGVSYNEQFF
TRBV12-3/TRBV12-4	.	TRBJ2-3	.	TGTGCCAGCAGTTCCCCCCAAAGCACAGATACGCAGTATTTT	CASSSPQSTDTQYF
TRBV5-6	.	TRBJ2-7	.	TGTGCCAGCAGCCGGACAGACTACGAGCAGTACTTC	CASSRTDYEQYF